This T cell receptor (beta chain) was sequenced in a study of blood T cell repertoires in COVID-19. Study in general: PBMCs, B-cell-depleted T cells, or T cells provided the cDNA or gDNA that made up the material.

Germline trimming cut 5 bases from V and 5 bases from J; bases unmatched to any gene: 5. Germline V gives CDR1 MNHEY, CDR2 SMNVEV (reference sequence). This CDR3 is 14 amino acids long. The method was immunoSEQ multiplex PCR; TCRdb's version includes in-frame clones alone and lacks a portion of them. The table has about 140,000 clones, approximately 80% seen once. Participant age was roughly 18 to 100 years, and participants resided in roughly 24 US areas. Allocation to cohorts depended on clinical history reported by the participants. Sequenced: PBMCs or T cells enriched from blood (not recorded which). This TCR was recovered from a woman between 18 and 29 years old who had been exposed to COVID-19. The rearrangement links TRBV27 to TRBJ1-2; 10 nucleotides align to TRBD1. CDR3 residues: CASSLGQGGYGYTF. The CDR3 DNA reads TGTGCCAGCAGTCTTGGACAGGGGGGGTATGGCTACACCTTC.